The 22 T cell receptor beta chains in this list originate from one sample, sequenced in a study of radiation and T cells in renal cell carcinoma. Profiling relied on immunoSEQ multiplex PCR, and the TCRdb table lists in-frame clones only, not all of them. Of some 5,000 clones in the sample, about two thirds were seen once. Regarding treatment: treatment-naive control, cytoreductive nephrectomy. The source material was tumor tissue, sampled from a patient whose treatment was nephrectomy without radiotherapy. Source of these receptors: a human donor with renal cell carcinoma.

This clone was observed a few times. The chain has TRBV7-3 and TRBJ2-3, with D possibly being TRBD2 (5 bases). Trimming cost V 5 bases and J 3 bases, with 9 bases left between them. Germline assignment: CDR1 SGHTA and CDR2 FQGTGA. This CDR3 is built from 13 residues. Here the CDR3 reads CASSLLGTDTQYF. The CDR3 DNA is TGTGCCAGCAGCCTACTAGGAACAGATACGCAGTATTTT.

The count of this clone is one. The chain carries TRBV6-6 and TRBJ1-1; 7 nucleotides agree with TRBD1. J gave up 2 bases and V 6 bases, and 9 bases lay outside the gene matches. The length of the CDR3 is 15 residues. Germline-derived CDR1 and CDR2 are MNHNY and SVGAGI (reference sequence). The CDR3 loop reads CASSLNRGANTEAFF. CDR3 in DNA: TGTGCCAGCAGCCTGAACAGGGGTGCAAACACTGAAGCTTTCTTT.

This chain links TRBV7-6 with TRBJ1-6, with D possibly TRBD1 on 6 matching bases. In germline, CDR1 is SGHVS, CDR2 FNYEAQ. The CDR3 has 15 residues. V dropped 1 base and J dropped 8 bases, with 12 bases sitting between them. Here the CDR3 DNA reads TGTGCCAGCAGCTTAGGCAGGGGTGCAGATTCACCCCTCCACTTT. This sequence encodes CASSLGRGADSPLHF.

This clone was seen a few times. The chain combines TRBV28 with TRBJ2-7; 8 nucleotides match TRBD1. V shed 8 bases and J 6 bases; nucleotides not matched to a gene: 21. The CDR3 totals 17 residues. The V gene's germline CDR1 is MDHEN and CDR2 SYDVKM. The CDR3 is CASLTWAGGEGWVEQYF. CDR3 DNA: TGTGCCAGCCTAACTTGGGCAGGGGGCGAGGGATGGGTCGAGCAGTACTTC.

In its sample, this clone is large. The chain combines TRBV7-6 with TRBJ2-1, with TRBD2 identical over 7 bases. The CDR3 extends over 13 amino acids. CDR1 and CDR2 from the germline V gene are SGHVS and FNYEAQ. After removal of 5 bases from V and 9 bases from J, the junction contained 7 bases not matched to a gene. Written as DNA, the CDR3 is TGTGCCAGCAGCCGCCTGGGGGAGGGTGAGCAGTTCTTC. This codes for CASSRLGEGEQFF.

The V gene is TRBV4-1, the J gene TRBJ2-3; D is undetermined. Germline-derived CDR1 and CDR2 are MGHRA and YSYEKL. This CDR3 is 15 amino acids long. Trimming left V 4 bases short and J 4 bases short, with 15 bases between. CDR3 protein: CASSLTWVRADTQYF. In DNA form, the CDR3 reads TGCGCCAGCAGCCTGACCTGGGTTCGGGCAGATACGCAGTATTTT.

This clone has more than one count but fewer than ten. For the CDR3, the DNA is TGTGCCAGCAGCTTTTACACCGGGACTCCCTACGAGCAGTACTTC. Its protein is CASSFYTGTPYEQYF. The chain has TRBV4-2 and TRBJ2-7; D possibly corresponds to TRBD2 (6 bases). The germline V gene has CDR1 LGHNA and CDR2 YNFKEQ. The V gene lost 5 bases and the J gene lost 2 bases, with 16 bases spanning the gap. This CDR3 spans 15 amino acids.

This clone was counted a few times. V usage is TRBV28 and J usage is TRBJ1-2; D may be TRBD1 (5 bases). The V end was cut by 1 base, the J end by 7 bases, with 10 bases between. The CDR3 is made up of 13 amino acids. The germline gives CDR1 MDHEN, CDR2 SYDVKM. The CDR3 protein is CASSLSGAGGYTF. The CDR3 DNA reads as TGTGCCAGCAGTTTATCCGGGGCTGGTGGCTACACCTTC.

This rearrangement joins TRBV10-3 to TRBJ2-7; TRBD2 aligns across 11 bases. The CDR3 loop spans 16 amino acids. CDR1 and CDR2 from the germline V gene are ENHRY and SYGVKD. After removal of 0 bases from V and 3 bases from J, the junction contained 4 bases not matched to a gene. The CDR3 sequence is CAISESSGTSGYEQYF. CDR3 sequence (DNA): TGTGCCATCAGTGAGTCTTCCGGGACTAGCGGCTACGAGCAGTACTTC.

CDR3 loop: CASSLAGNSGLQNIQYF. DNA for the CDR3: TGTGCCAGCAGTTTAGCGGGGAACAGTGGGTTACAGAACATTCAGTACTTC. The rearrangement links TRBV28 to TRBJ2-4, with D maybe TRBD2 (6 bases). This CDR3 is 17 amino acids long. Trimming removed 2 bases at V and 7 bases at J, with 21 bases between. From germline, CDR1 is MDHEN and CDR2 SYDVKM.

Here the CDR3 DNA reads TGTGCCAGCAACGCGGGTCGTCGGACCGAGCAGTACTTC. Its protein product is CASNAGRRTEQYF. The chain recombines TRBV6-5 with TRBJ2-7, with D possibly matching TRBD2 (5 bases). The CDR3 is made up of 13 amino acids. V was shortened by 7 bases and J by 6 bases, with 16 bases between the two germline ends. The V gene's germline CDR1 is MNHEY and CDR2 SVGAGI.

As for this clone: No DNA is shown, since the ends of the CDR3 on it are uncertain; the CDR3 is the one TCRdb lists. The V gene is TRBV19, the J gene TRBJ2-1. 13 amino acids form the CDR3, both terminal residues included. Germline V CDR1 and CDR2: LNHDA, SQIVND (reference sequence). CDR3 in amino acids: CASSILARDEQFF.

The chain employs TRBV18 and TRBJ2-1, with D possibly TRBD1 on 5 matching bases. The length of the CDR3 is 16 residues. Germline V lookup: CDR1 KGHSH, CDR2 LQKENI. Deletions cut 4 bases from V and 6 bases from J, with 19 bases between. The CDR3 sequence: CASSLPLSVTVNEQFF. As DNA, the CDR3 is TGTGCCAGCTCACTTCCCCTATCTGTGACAGTCAATGAGCAGTTCTTC. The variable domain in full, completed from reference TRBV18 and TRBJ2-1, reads NAGVMQNPRHLVRRRGQEARLRCSPMKGHSHVYWYRQLPEEGLKFMVYLQKENIIDESGMPKERFSAEFPKEGPSILRIQQVVRGDSAAYFCASSLPLSVTVNEQFFGPGTRLTVL.

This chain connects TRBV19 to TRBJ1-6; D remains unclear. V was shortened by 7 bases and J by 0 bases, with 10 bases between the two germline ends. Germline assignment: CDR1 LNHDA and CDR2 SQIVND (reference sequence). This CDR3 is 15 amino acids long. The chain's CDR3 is CASKDQSSYNSPLHF. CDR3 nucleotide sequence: TGTGCCAGTAAGGACCAAAGCTCCTATAATTCACCCCTCCACTTT.

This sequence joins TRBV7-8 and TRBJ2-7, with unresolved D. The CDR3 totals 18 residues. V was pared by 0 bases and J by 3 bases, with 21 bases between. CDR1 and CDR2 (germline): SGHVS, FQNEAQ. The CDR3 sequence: CASSLAGKGARAYYEQYF. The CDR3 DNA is TGTGCCAGCAGCTTAGCGGGTAAAGGAGCAAGGGCGTACTACGAGCAGTACTTC.

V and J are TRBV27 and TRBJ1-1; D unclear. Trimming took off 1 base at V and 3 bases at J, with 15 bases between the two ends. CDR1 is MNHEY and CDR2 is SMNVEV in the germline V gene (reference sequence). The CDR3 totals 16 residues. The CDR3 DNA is TGTGCCAGCAGTTTATTGAAGACTGGCGGGGACACTGAAGCTTTCTTT. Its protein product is CASSLLKTGGDTEAFF.

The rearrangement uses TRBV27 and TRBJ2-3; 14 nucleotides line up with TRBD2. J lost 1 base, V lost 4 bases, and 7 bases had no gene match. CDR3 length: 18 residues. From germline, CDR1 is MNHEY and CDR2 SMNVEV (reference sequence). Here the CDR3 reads CASSSTGLAGGGTDTQYF. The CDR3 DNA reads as TGTGCCAGCAGTTCCACCGGACTAGCGGGAGGAGGCACAGATACGCAGTATTTT.

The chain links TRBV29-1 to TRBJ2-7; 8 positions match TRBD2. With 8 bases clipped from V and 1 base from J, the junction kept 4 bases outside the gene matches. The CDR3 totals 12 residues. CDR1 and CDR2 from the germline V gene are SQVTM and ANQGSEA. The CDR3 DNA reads TGCAGCACCACTAGCGGATCCTACGAGCAGTACTTC. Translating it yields CSTTSGSYEQYF.

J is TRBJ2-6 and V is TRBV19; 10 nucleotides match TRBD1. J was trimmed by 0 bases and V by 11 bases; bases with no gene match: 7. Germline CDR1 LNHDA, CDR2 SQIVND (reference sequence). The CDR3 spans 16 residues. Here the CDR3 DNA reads TGTGCCTCGGGACAGGGGCCTTACTCTGGGGCCAACGTCCTGACTTTC. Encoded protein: CASGQGPYSGANVLTF.

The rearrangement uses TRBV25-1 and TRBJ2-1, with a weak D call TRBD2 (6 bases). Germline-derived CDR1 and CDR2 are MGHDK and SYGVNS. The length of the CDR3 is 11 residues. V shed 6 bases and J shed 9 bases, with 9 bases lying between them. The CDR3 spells CASRGGGEQFF. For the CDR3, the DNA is TGTGCCAGCAGGGGGGGAGGTGAGCAGTTCTTC.

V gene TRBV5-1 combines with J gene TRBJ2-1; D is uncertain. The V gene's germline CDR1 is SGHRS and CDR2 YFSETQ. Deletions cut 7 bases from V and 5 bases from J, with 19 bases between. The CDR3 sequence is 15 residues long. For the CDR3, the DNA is TGCGCCAGCCTAGTCGATTCTACGACCAACAATGAGCAGTTCTTC. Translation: CASLVDSTTNNEQFF.

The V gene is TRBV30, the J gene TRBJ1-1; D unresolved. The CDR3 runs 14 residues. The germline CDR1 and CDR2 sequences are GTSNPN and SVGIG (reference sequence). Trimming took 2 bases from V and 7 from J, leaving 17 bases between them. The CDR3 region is CAWSPRENSGEAFF. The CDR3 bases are TGTGCCTGGAGTCCCAGAGAAAATTCGGGTGAAGCTTTCTTT.